This entry lists 26 T cell receptor beta chains sequenced from one sample in a study of cytomegalovirus exposure and HLA in healthy donors. Method: immunoSEQ multiplex PCR; TCRdb's copy keeps in-frame clones and lacks some. This table holds fewer than 400,000 clones, roughly 85% found once. Sample: PBMCs. These receptor sequences come from a woman aged 18-30 years in good health and CMV-seronegative.

The chain uses TRBV4-3 and TRBJ2-1; tentatively, D is TRBD1 (6 bases). The CDR3 has 15 amino acids. Trimming shortened V by 4 bases and J by 0 bases, and 10 bases separated the two germline ends. Germline lookup yields CDR1 LGHNA and CDR2 YSLEER. Here the CDR3 DNA reads TGCGCCAGCAGCCGATCACAGGGCTCCTACAATGAGCAGTTCTTC. As protein: CASSRSQGSYNEQFF.

This sequence joins TRBV5-5 and TRBJ2-5; D ambiguous. The CDR3 covers 17 residues. Trimming pared 0 bases from V and 0 bases from J, leaving 15 bases between. Germline V lookup: CDR1 SGHKS, CDR2 YYEKEE (reference sequence). DNA of the CDR3: TGTGCCAGCAGCTTGGTCCCCTCCGGAGCGTACCAAGAGACCCAGTACTTC. The encoded protein is CASSLVPSGAYQETQYF. The full variable domain, with the rest looked up from reference TRBV5-5 and TRBJ2-5, is DAGVTQSPTHLIKTRGQQVTLRCSPISGHKSVSWYQQVLGQGPQFIFQYYEKEERGRGNFPDRFSARQFPNYSSELNVNALLLGDSALYLCASSLVPSGAYQETQYFGPGTRLLVL.

V gene TRBV29-1 combines with J gene TRBJ2-7; 13 bases match TRBD2. CDR1 SQVTM and CDR2 ANQGSEA come from the germline V gene. This CDR3 has 14 amino acids. With 6 bases clipped from V and 3 bases from J, the junction kept 5 bases outside the gene matches. The CDR3 DNA follows: TGCAGCGTCGCGGGACTAGCGGGGAGCTACGAGCAGTACTTC. Its translation: CSVAGLAGSYEQYF.

This rearrangement joins TRBV30 to TRBJ2-1, with D maybe TRBD2 (5 bases). V was clipped by 0 bases and J by 6 bases, with 9 bases between them. CDR3 size: 13 residues. Germline V gives CDR1 GTSNPN, CDR2 SVGIG (reference sequence). CDR3 amino acids: CAWSVEAGNEQFF. The CDR3 nucleotides are TGTGCCTGGAGTGTAGAGGCGGGCAATGAGCAGTTCTTC.

V usage is TRBV4-1 and J usage is TRBJ2-7; D is unclear. This CDR3 region has 15 residues. Deletions cut 1 base from V and 2 bases from J, with 12 bases between. Germline values: CDR1 MGHRA, CDR2 YSYEKL. The CDR3, as DNA: TGCGCCAGCAGCCAAGGCGCGCGTGACACCTACGAGCAGTACTTC. Protein sequence: CASSQGARDTYEQYF.

The V and J genes are TRBV7-8 and TRBJ2-1; D uncertain. This CDR3 region has 11 residues. Germline CDR1 reads SGHVS; CDR2 reads FQNEAQ. The V end lost 2 bases, the J end lost 9 bases, and 5 bases lay between the germline ends. CDR3 amino acids: CASSLNSEQFF. The CDR3 DNA reads as TGTGCCAGCAGCTTAAACTCTGAGCAGTTCTTC.

V and J are TRBV6-5 and TRBJ1-2, with D unclear. This CDR3 has 13 amino acids. In germline, CDR1 is MNHEY, CDR2 SVGAGI. Trimming removed 3 bases at V and 8 bases at J, with 13 bases between. The CDR3 loop reads CASSYPPVLGYTF. The CDR3, as DNA: TGTGCCAGCAGTTATCCCCCAGTGTTAGGCTACACCTTC.

The chain uses TRBV19 and TRBJ1-2, with no clear D. This CDR3 has 12 amino acids. Trimming shortened V by 3 bases and J by 4 bases, and 6 bases separated the two germline ends. Germline V CDR1 and CDR2: LNHDA, SQIVND (reference sequence). The CDR3 region is CASSMSVYGYTF. DNA of the CDR3: TGTGCCAGTAGTATGTCGGTCTATGGCTACACCTTC.

V usage is TRBV29-1 and J usage is TRBJ1-1; tentatively, D is TRBD1 (6 bases). With 3 bases removed from V and 0 bases from J, the gap between germline ends came to 11 bases. The CDR3 covers 14 residues. Germline CDR1 and CDR2: SQVTM and ANQGSEA. CDR3 in amino acids: CSVDADSLNTEAFF. CDR3 sequence (DNA): TGCAGCGTTGATGCGGACAGCCTGAACACTGAAGCTTTCTTT.

The J gene is TRBJ2-7, the V gene TRBV7-8; 9 bases line up with TRBD1. Looked up from germline, CDR1 is SGHVS and CDR2 is FQNEAQ. V trimming: 5 bases; J trimming: 4 bases; junction bases outside the gene matches: 9. This CDR3 has 15 amino acids. The CDR3 loop reads CASSLSGQGKYEQYF. The DNA of the CDR3 is TGTGCCAGCAGCCTGTCGGGACAGGGTAAATACGAGCAGTACTTC.

This clone was seen only a few times. The gene calls are TRBV19 and TRBJ1-4; D possibly corresponds to TRBD1 (5 bases). The CDR3 has 14 residues. From germline, CDR1 is LNHDA and CDR2 SQIVND (reference sequence). V lost 4 bases and J lost 8, with 14 bases in between. This chain's CDR3 is CASSNIDGGEKLFF. In DNA form, the CDR3 reads TGTGCCAGTAGTAATATAGACGGGGGGGAAAAACTGTTTTTT.

V and J are TRBV7-2 and TRBJ2-7; 7 positions match TRBD2. The V and J ends lost 1 base and 4 bases, in that order; junction bases with no gene match: 7. Per germline, CDR1 SGHTA and CDR2 FQGNSA. The CDR3 runs to 15 residues. CDR3 loop: CASSLVASGEYEQYF. CDR3 sequence (DNA): TGTGCCAGCAGCTTAGTGGCTAGCGGAGAATACGAGCAGTACTTC.

The V gene is TRBV28, the J gene TRBJ2-7, with 7 bases aligning to TRBD2. V shed 2 bases, J shed 3 bases, and the junction held 13 bases outside the gene matches. CDR1 and CDR2 (germline): MDHEN, SYDVKM. The CDR3 contains 17 residues. CDR3 residues: CASSLRLKPGGYYEQYF. CDR3 sequence (DNA): TGTGCCAGCAGTTTAAGACTTAAACCGGGGGGATACTACGAGCAGTACTTC.

The J gene is TRBJ2-7, the V gene TRBV6-5; 8 nucleotides line up with TRBD1. In germline, CDR1 is MNHEY, CDR2 SVGAGI. V lost 6 bases, J lost 8 bases, and 15 bases stayed unmatched. The CDR3 length is 15 residues. CDR3 in DNA: TGTGCCAGCAGCTTCGAGACAGGGGCCCCCGAGAAGCAGTACTTC. Translating it yields CASSFETGAPEKQYF.

CDR3 sequence (DNA): TGTGCCAGCAGCCTCGTCCGGGACAGGGAGTCTTACGAGCAGTACTTC. Its translation: CASSLVRDRESYEQYF. V is TRBV7-9 and J is TRBJ2-7; 9 bases agree with TRBD1. The CDR3 is 16 residues long. The J segment lost 4 bases and the V segment lost 5 bases, leaving 12 bases of the junction unmatched. Germline CDR1 and CDR2: SEHNR and FQNEAQ (reference sequence).

The rearrangement uses TRBV29-1 and TRBJ2-5, with 9 bases lining up with TRBD2. CDR3 length equals 14 residues. With V trimmed by 6 bases and J by 0 bases, 5 bases remained unmatched. The germline V gene encodes CDR1 SQVTM and CDR2 ANQGSEA. The CDR3 spells CSVDLAGYQETQYF. The CDR3 DNA reads TGCAGCGTCGATCTAGCGGGGTACCAAGAGACCCAGTACTTC. The whole variable domain, remainder taken from reference TRBV29-1 and TRBJ2-5, is SAVISQKPSRDICQRGTSLTIQCQVDSQVTMMFWYRQQPGQSLTLIATANQGSEATYESGFVIDKFPISRPNLTFSTLTVSNMSPEDSSIYLCSVDLAGYQETQYFGPGTRLLVL.

The rearrangement links TRBV2 to TRBJ2-7; TRBD2 is a possible D gene (5 bases). The CDR3 contains 15 residues. The V end lost 2 bases, the J end lost 0 bases, and 11 bases lay between the germline ends. CDR1 and CDR2 from the germline V gene are SNHLY and FYNNEI. In nucleotides, the CDR3 is TGTGCCAGCAGTGAACAGGACTGGAGCTCCTACGAGCAGTACTTC. Its translation: CASSEQDWSSYEQYF.

This chain uses TRBV5-1 with TRBJ2-1; 12 bases are shared with TRBD1. This CDR3 has 15 residues. Germline CDR1 and CDR2: SGHRS and YFSETQ. The J segment lost 7 bases and the V segment lost 2 bases, leaving 4 bases of the junction unmatched. This chain's CDR3 is CASSFRDRGLNEQFF. CDR3 in DNA: TGCGCCAGCAGCTTCCGGGACAGGGGGCTGAATGAGCAGTTCTTC.

This chain connects TRBV4-3 to TRBJ2-5; TRBD2 aligns across 8 bases. V dropped 0 bases and J dropped 9; count of bases not matched to a gene: 9. The CDR3 is 15 amino acids. CDR1 LGHNA and CDR2 YSLEER come from the germline V gene. CDR3 nucleotide sequence: TGCGCCAGCAGCCAAGACACTAGCGGCTCGGGGGCCCAGTACTTC. This translates into CASSQDTSGSGAQYF.

The chain couples TRBV9 to TRBJ2-1, with TRBD2 matching 10 bases. The CDR3 is made up of 16 amino acids. Germline-derived CDR1 and CDR2 are SGDLS and YYNGEE. Trimming cost V 0 bases and J 5 bases; bases outside gene matches: 5. CDR3 protein: CASSVEREGPHNEQFF. CDR3 nucleotides: TGTGCCAGCAGCGTAGAGCGGGAGGGCCCCCACAATGAGCAGTTCTTC.

The gene calls are TRBV18 and TRBJ2-4; D is uncertain. Per the germline V gene, CDR1 is KGHSH and CDR2 is LQKENI. The V end was cut by 3 bases, the J end by 6 bases, with 15 bases between. The CDR3 extends over 15 amino acids. The CDR3 region has the DNA TGTGCCAGCTCACCCGTTCGAAGCGCGTCAAACATTCAGTACTTC. This sequence encodes CASSPVRSASNIQYF.

The chain links TRBV28 to TRBJ2-3; 8 nucleotides align to TRBD2. Germline V gene data show CDR1 as MDHEN and CDR2 as SYDVKM. The CDR3 loop spans 16 amino acids. Trimming took 7 bases from V and 1 from J; bases not matched to a gene: 10. CDR3 amino acids: CASTLPAGVGTDTQYF. CDR3 nucleotides: TGTGCCAGCACCCTCCCAGCGGGAGTGGGCACAGATACGCAGTATTTT.

The V gene is TRBV5-1, the J gene TRBJ2-7; 11 nucleotides align to TRBD2. This CDR3 has 18 residues. Germline loops: CDR1 SGHRS, CDR2 YFSETQ. The trim removed 4 bases at V and 4 bases at J, leaving 16 bases unmatched. Here the CDR3 DNA reads TGCGCCAGCAGCGGGCAGACTTCAAATCTAGCGGGAGGATACGAGCAGTACTTC. Protein sequence: CASSGQTSNLAGGYEQYF.

This CDR3 reads CASSKEWREGETQYF. CDR3 bases: TGTGCCAGCTCCAAGGAGTGGCGGGAGGGAGAGACCCAGTACTTC. The chain has TRBV5-4 and TRBJ2-5, with 9 bases aligning to TRBD2. The V and J ends lost 7 bases and 4 bases, in that order; junction bases with no gene match: 11. Germline V gene data show CDR1 as SGHNT and CDR2 as YYREEE (reference sequence). The CDR3 consists of 15 residues.

This rearrangement joins TRBV5-4 to TRBJ2-7; weak D call: TRBD2 (6 bases). Germline assignment: CDR1 SGHNT and CDR2 YYREEE (reference sequence). There are 14 residues in the CDR3. With 4 bases removed from V and 2 bases from J, the gap between germline ends came to 13 bases. The CDR3 here is CASSPSEGAYEQYF. Written as DNA, the CDR3 is TGTGCCAGCAGCCCGTCGGAGGGAGCCTACGAGCAGTACTTC. Full variable domain (missing parts from reference TRBV5-4 and TRBJ2-7): ETGVTQSPTHLIKTRGQQVTLRCSSQSGHNTVSWYQQALGQGPQFIFQYYREEENGRGNFPPRFSGLQFPNYSSELNVNALELDDSALYLCASSPSEGAYEQYFGPGTRLTVT.

The chain recombines TRBV28 with TRBJ2-7; possible D gene TRBD2, 6 bases. Germline CDR1 is MDHEN and CDR2 is SYDVKM. The CDR3 consists of 14 residues. V lost 3 bases and J 0 bases, leaving 9 bases between the germline ends. CDR3 region: CASSFRERSYEQYF. The CDR3 DNA is TGTGCCAGCAGTTTCCGGGAGCGCTCCTACGAGCAGTACTTC.